The rows below give T cell receptor beta chains drawn from one sample of a study of cytomegalovirus exposure and HLA in healthy donors. Method: immunoSEQ multiplex PCR; TCRdb's copy keeps in-frame clones and lacks some. This table holds tens of thousands of clones, roughly 84% found once. Sequencing input: PBMCs. These receptors all stem from a man aged 25 to 40 in good health and CMV-seronegative. The CDR3 runs from the conserved cysteine through the conserved F or W. A D gene is named only where the DNA matches it firmly. Only part of the rows carry a size: once, few, many, or a class if the clone is expanded.

CDR3aa,CDR3nt,d_gene,v_gene,j_gene,abundance
CASSLAGTLYNSPLHF,TGTGCCAGCAGCTTAGCAGGGACACTGTATAATTCACCCCTCCACTTT,-,TRBV11-2,TRBJ1-6,-
CASRTSGRAGVRNEQFF,TGCGCCAGCAGGACTAGCGGGAGGGCCGGGGTACGCAATGAGCAGTTCTTC,TRBD2,TRBV5-1,TRBJ2-1,-
CASSLLAGGTNEQFF,TGTGCCAGCAGCTTACTAGCGGGAGGGACCAATGAGCAGTTCTTC,TRBD2,TRBV7-9,TRBJ2-1,-
CASSFAQIRRYTF,TGTGCCAGCAGCTTTGCACAGATTAGGCGCTACACCTTC,-,TRBV5-6,TRBJ1-2,-
CASSVDGTSRVGPQYF,TGTGCCAGCAGCGTAGATGGGACTAGTCGAGTGGGGCCGCAGTATTTT,TRBD2,TRBV9,TRBJ2-3,-
CASSLGRLGDTQYF,TGTGCCAGCAGCTTAGGGCGGCTCGGGGATACGCAGTATTTT,-,TRBV7-2,TRBJ2-3,once
CASSVAGTSGDNEQFF,TGTGCCAGCAGCGTAGCTGGGACTAGCGGAGACAATGAGCAGTTCTTC,TRBD2,TRBV9,TRBJ2-1,-
CASSPRGGVTNYGYTF,TGTGCCAGCAGCCCACGGGGAGGGGTAACTAACTATGGCTACACCTTC,-,TRBV7-2,TRBJ1-2,-
CASMPLTDLRGQYF,TGTGCCAGCATGCCCCTGACAGACCTACGAGGGCAGTACTTC,-,TRBV27,TRBJ2-7,-
CASSSGTGGRRAGNTIYF,TGTGCCAGCAGCTCCGGGACAGGGGGCAGGAGAGCTGGAAACACCATATATTTT,TRBD1,TRBV7-6,TRBJ1-3,-
CASSQDRRGGEQYF,TGCGCCAGCAGCCAAGATCGGAGGGGGGGCGAGCAGTACTTC,-,TRBV4-1,TRBJ2-7,-
CASTLAPPQYSPLHF,TGTGCCAGCACCTTGGCCCCCCCGCAGTATTCACCCCTCCACTTT,-,TRBV5-6,TRBJ1-6,-
CASSLASAEAFF,TGTGCCAGCAGCTTAGCAAGCGCTGAAGCTTTCTTT,-,TRBV11-2,TRBJ1-1,-
CASRRAGAITDTQYF,TGTGCCAGCAGACGAGCGGGGGCAATCACAGATACGCAGTATTTT,TRBD2,TRBV6-5,TRBJ2-3,-
CASSIQGGNTEAFF,TGCGCCAGCAGCATACAGGGTGGGAACACTGAAGCTTTCTTT,-,TRBV4-3,TRBJ1-1,-
CASSAVALGTDTQYF,TGTGCCAGCAGTGCGGTGGCTTTGGGCACAGATACGCAGTATTTT,-,TRBV9,TRBJ2-3,-
CASSYPSGEQFF,TGTGCCAGCAGTTACCCTAGCGGTGAGCAGTTCTTC,TRBD2,TRBV6-5,TRBJ2-1,-
CASGSLREGPETQYF,TGTGCCAGCGGATCACTGCGGGAGGGCCCGGAGACCCAGTACTTC,TRBD2,TRBV7-9,TRBJ2-5,-
CAGARGAGDTQYF,TGTGCCGGGGCCCGGGGGGCGGGAGATACGCAGTATTTT,-,TRBV27,TRBJ2-3,-
CASSLEPAGTYNEQFF,TGTGCCAGCAGCTTAGAACCAGCGGGGACGTACAATGAGCAGTTCTTC,TRBD2,TRBV7-8,TRBJ2-1,-
CASSTSGRGDYGYTF,TGTGCCAGCAGCACTAGCGGCAGGGGTGACTATGGCTACACCTTC,-,TRBV11-2,TRBJ1-2,-
CASSIDRGDEKLFF,TGTGCCAGTAGTATCGACAGGGGTGATGAAAAACTGTTTTTT,TRBD1,TRBV19,TRBJ1-4,-
CASSKWGTTNYGYTF,TGTGCCAGCAGTAAATGGGGGACTACTAACTATGGCTACACCTTC,-,TRBV27,TRBJ1-2,once
CASSFEPEYGYTF,TGTGCCAGCAGCTTTGAGCCGGAGTATGGCTACACCTTC,-,TRBV11-2,TRBJ1-2,-
CASSHAGTKSPLHF,TGTGCCAGCAGCCACGCCGGGACAAAGTCACCCCTCCACTTT,-,TRBV14,TRBJ1-6,-
CAWSLHSGIGGEQFF,TGTGCCTGGAGTTTACATAGCGGGATCGGGGGTGAGCAGTTCTTC,TRBD2,TRBV30,TRBJ2-1,-
CASSPPGSEKLFF,TGTGCCAGCAGTCCACCGGGGAGTGAAAAACTGTTTTTT,-,TRBV6-5,TRBJ1-4,-
CASSLGGTYEQYF,TGTGCCAGCAGTTTAGGAGGGACCTACGAGCAGTACTTC,-,TRBV27,TRBJ2-7,-
CASSETGASYEQYF,TGTGCCAGCAGTGAAACAGGGGCCAGCTACGAGCAGTACTTC,TRBD1,TRBV2,TRBJ2-7,-
CASSFQATQSYEQYF,TGTGCCAGTAGTTTCCAGGCCACTCAATCCTACGAGCAGTACTTC,-,TRBV19,TRBJ2-7,-
CASAPLPGRETQYF,TGTGCCAGCGCACCATTACCGGGTCGAGAGACCCAGTACTTC,-,TRBV7-6,TRBJ2-5,-
CASSVLQGQGAYGYTF,TGTGCCAGCAGCGTTCTCCAGGGACAGGGGGCCTATGGCTACACCTTC,TRBD1,TRBV5-4,TRBJ1-2,once
CASSYEQASSYEQYF,TGTGCCAGCAGTTACGAACAGGCTAGCTCCTACGAGCAGTACTTC,-,TRBV6-5,TRBJ2-7,-
CASSSRQGRSIQYF,TGTGCCAGCAGCTCCAGACAGGGGAGATCCATTCAGTACTTC,TRBD1,TRBV7-9,TRBJ2-4,-
CASSQDRPGSEKLFF,TGCGCCAGCAGCCAAGATCGTCCTGGGAGTGAAAAACTGTTTTTT,-,TRBV4-3,TRBJ1-4,-
CASSRGQETQYF,TGTGCCAGCAGTCGGGGGCAAGAGACCCAGTACTTC,-,TRBV7-9,TRBJ2-5,-
CASSYSAGDYGYTF,TGTGCCAGCAGTTACTCGGCAGGGGACTATGGCTACACCTTC,-,TRBV6-5,TRBJ1-2,-
CASSLPNFRTGGHEQYF,TGTGCCAGCAGCTTGCCCAACTTCAGGACAGGGGGCCACGAGCAGTACTTC,TRBD1,TRBV5-5,TRBJ2-7,-
CASSLEFGETQYF,TGTGCCAGCAGCTTAGAATTCGGGGAGACCCAGTACTTC,-,TRBV7-8,TRBJ2-5,-